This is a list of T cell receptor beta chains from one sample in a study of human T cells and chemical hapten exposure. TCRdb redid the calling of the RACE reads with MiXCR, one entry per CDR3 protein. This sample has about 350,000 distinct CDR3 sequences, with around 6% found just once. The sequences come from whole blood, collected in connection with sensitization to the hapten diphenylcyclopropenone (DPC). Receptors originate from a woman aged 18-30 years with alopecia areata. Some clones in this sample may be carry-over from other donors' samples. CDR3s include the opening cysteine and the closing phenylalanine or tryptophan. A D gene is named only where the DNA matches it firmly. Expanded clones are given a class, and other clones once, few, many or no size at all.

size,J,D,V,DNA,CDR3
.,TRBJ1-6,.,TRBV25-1,TGTGCCAGCGCTGGGGACGGAGATTCACCCCTCCACTTT,CASAGDGDSPLHF
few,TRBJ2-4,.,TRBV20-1,TGCAGTGCCAATCCGGACAGAAGGAACATTCAGTACTTC,CSANPDRRNIQYF
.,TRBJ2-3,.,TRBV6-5,TGTGCCAGCAGGATTACTTATAGCACAGATACGCAGTATTTT,CASRITYSTDTQYF
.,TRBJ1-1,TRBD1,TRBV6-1,TGTGCCAGCACTATTCAGGGGGGCACTGAAGCTTTCTTT,CASTIQGGTEAFF
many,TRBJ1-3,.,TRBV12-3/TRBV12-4,TGTGCCAGCAGTTTAGTGGGGGGGCCTGACTCTGGAAACACCATATATTTT,CASSLVGGPDSGNTIYF
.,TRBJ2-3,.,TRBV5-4,TGTGCCAGCAGCTTTCCCGGGGGGCCAGGAGATACGCAGTATTTT,CASSFPGGPGDTQYF
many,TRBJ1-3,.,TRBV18,TGTGCCAGCTCGACTCGCGAGTTCTCTGGAAACACCATATATTTT,CASSTREFSGNTIYF
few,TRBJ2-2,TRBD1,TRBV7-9,TGTGCCAGCAGCCCCAGGACAGGTACAACAAACACCGGGGAGCTGTTTTTT,CASSPRTGTTNTGELFF
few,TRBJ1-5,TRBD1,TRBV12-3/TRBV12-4,TGTGCCAGCAGCACGACAGGGAACAATCAGCCCCAGCATTTT,CASSTTGNNQPQHF
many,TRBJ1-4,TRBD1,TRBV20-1,TGCAGTGCTAGGGACAGGGTGGAGGGTAATGAAAAACTGTTTTTT,CSARDRVEGNEKLFF
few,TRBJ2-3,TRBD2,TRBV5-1,TGCGCCAGCAGCTTGGGATTGGTACTAGCGGGGGACCGGCAGTATTTT,CASSLGLVLAGDRQYF
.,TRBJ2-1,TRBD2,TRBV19,TGTGCCAGTAGTATAGATGGCGGGGGCTCCTACAATGAGCAGTTCTTC,CASSIDGGGSYNEQFF
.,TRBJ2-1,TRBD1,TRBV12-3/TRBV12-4,TGTGCCAGCAGCCGACAGGGGCGATCCTACAATGAGCAGTTCTTC,CASSRQGRSYNEQFF
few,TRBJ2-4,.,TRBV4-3,TGCGCCAGCAGCCAAGATAAGGGCTTTAACATTCAGTACTTC,CASSQDKGFNIQYF
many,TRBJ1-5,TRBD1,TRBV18,TGTGCCAGCTCGACTTCCCCGGGACAGGGGAGCCAGCCCCAGCATTTT,CASSTSPGQGSQPQHF
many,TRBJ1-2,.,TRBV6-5,TGTGCCAGCAGTTACAGGGGACAATTCAATTATGGCTACACCTTC,CASSYRGQFNYGYTF
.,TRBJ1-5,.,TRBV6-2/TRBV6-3,TGTGCCAGCAGTTACGTGGGCAGGGCGAATCAGCCCCAGCATTTT,CASSYVGRANQPQHF
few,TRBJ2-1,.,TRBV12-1,TGTGCCAGCAGCTCGCGGACTAGCGGGGGCCAAAGCTCCTACAATGAGCAGTTCTTC,CASSSRTSGGQSSYNEQFF
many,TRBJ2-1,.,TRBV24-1,TGTGCCACCGGGGGCGGGACGTCAGATGATGAGCAGTTCTTC,CATGGGTSDDEQFF
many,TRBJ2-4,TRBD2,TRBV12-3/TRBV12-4,TGTGCCAGCAGTTTATTGGCGGGAGGGAACATTCAGTACTTC,CASSLLAGGNIQYF
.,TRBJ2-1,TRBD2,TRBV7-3,TGTGCCAGCAGCCCCCTATACGTAAGCGGGATCCATTATGAGCAGTTCTTC,CASSPLYVSGIHYEQFF
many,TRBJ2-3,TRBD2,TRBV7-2,TGTGCCAGCAGCCTGGGACTAGCGGGGGGGAGTAAAGATACGCAGTATTTT,CASSLGLAGGSKDTQYF
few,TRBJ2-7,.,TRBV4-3,TGCGCCAGCAGCGGGGCGGCAGATGATTACGAGCAGTACTTC,CASSGAADDYEQYF
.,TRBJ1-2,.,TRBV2,TGTGCCAGCAGTGAAGAATCTGTCGGCTATGGCTACACCTTC,CASSEESVGYGYTF
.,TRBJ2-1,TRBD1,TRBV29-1,TGCAGCGTCCGTAATTCGGGACAGGGGATCGACAATGAGCAGTTCTTC,CSVRNSGQGIDNEQFF
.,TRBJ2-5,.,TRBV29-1,TGCAGCGTTGACCGTCGACAGCAAGAGACCCAGTACTTC,CSVDRRQQETQYF
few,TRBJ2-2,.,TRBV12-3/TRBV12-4,TGTGCCAGCAGTGGGATGAGGGGATTGGCCGGGGAGCTGTTTTTT,CASSGMRGLAGELFF
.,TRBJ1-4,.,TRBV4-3,TGCGCCAGCAGCTCCAAGTATGAAAAACTGTTTTTT,CASSSKYEKLFF
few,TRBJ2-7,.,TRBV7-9,TGTGCCAGCAGCTTAGCGGCCGACTACGAGCAGTACTTC,CASSLAADYEQYF
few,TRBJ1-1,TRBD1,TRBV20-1,TGCAGCCCTAGACAGGGGAGCGCTGAAGCTTTCTTT,CSPRQGSAEAFF
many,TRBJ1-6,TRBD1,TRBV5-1,TGCGCCAGCAGCTCCGGGACAGGACCCTCCTCACCCCTCCACTTT,CASSSGTGPSSPLHF
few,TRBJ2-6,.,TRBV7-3,TGTGCCAGCAGCTTGGATCGGTCTGGGGCCAACGTCCTGACTTTC,CASSLDRSGANVLTF
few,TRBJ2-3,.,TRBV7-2,TGTGCCAGCAGCTTAACGCCAGGGTTAAATGCAGATACGCAGTATTTT,CASSLTPGLNADTQYF
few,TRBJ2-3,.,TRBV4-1,TGCGCCAGCAGCCCTCTTAGCGGTCCGCAGACAGATACGCAGTATTTT,CASSPLSGPQTDTQYF
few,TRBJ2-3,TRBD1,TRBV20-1,TGCAGTGCCCGTACCAGGGGGCGCACAGATACGCAGTATTTT,CSARTRGRTDTQYF
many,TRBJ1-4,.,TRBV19,TGTGCCAGTAGGGCCGAAAAACTGTTTTTT,CASRAEKLFF
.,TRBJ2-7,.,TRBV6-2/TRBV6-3,TGTGCCGACAACCATGGGGAGCAGTACTTC,CADNHGEQYF
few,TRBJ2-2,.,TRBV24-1,TGTGCCACCCGGGGGCCTACGAACACCGGGGAGCTGTTTTTT,CATRGPTNTGELFF
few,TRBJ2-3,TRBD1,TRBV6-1,TGTGCCAGCAGTGAGACCGGGACAGAGACAGATACGCAGTATTTT,CASSETGTETDTQYF
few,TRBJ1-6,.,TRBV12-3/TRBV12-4,TGTGCCAGCAGGCCCCGGGGCTCCTATAATTCACCCCTCCACTTT,CASRPRGSYNSPLHF
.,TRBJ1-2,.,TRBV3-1,TGTGCCAGCAGACCAAGAGGACCGGACTATGGCTACACCTTC,CASRPRGPDYGYTF
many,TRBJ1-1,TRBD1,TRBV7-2,TGTGCCAGCAGCCGACCCGGGACAGGGAAGGACACTGAAGCTTTCTTT,CASSRPGTGKDTEAFF
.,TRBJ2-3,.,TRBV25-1,TGTGCCAGCAGTGACGACAGCGGAATTCGAGATACGCAGTATTTT,CASSDDSGIRDTQYF